These 16 T cell receptor beta chains were all obtained from the same sample, sequenced in a study of blood T cell repertoires in COVID-19. Using immunoSEQ multiplex PCR, the repertoire was profiled, and TCRdb retains in-frame clones only, with some absent. The sample consists of approximately 140,000 clones, around 90% of them appearing once. Source material: peripheral blood. Receptors originate from a human donor with COVID-19, enrolled during active disease. The donor label of this sample is uncertain.

V and J are TRBV21-1 and TRBJ2-7; TRBD1, as called in the table, went unchecked against the DNA. TRBV21-1 is assigned pseudogene status. The CDR3 has 15 residues. The CDR3 bases are TGTGCCAGCAGCAGTACCGGGACAGTTATCGACGAGCAGTACTTC. It is translated as CASSSTGTVIDEQYF.

The rearrangement uses TRBV7-9 and TRBJ2-3, with 10 bases aligning to TRBD1. CDR1 and CDR2 from the germline V gene are SEHNR and FQNEAQ (reference sequence). The V gene end was trimmed by 5 bases and the J gene end by 1 base; junction bases not matched to a gene: 0. This CDR3 region has 14 residues. Written as DNA, the CDR3 is TGTGCCAGCAGCGACAGGGGGCGCACAGATACGCAGTATTTT. Translating gives CASSDRGRTDTQYF.

This sequence joins TRBV20-1 and TRBJ1-2; D is undetermined. Trimming took 3 bases from V and 0 from J, leaving 8 bases between them. The CDR3 has 13 residues. CDR1 is DFQATT and CDR2 is SNEGSKA in the germline V gene (reference sequence). For the CDR3, the DNA is TGCAGTGCTAGTCACACAGCTAACTATGGCTACACCTTC. Encoded protein: CSASHTANYGYTF.

The chain joins TRBV28 to TRBJ1-2; 9 bases fit TRBD1. V shed 5 bases, J shed 1 base, and the junction held 5 bases outside the gene matches. CDR3 size: 15 residues. Germline V gene data show CDR1 as MDHEN and CDR2 as SYDVKM. The CDR3 sequence: CASSVGTGSNYGYTF. Written as DNA, the CDR3 is TGTGCCAGCAGTGTCGGGACAGGGAGTAACTATGGCTACACCTTC.

The genes are TRBV12-3 or TRBV12-4 and TRBJ2-5; D is unclear. Trimming left V 6 bases short and J 4 bases short, with 9 bases between. The CDR3 loop spans 12 amino acids. CDR3: CASSLPRETQYF. In DNA, the CDR3 is TGTGCCAGCAGCCTTCCCAGAGAGACCCAGTACTTC.

This chain links TRBV18 with TRBJ1-3; tentative D call: TRBD1 (6 bases). This CDR3 region has 15 residues. CDR1 is KGHSH, CDR2 LQKENI, per germline. V gave up 0 bases and J gave up 4 bases, with 10 bases separating them. CDR3 region: CASSPPGTPGNTIYF. The CDR3 nucleotides are TGTGCCAGCTCACCACCCGGGACACCCGGAAACACCATATATTTT.

V is TRBV11-2 and J is TRBJ2-7; 13 bases map to TRBD2. Per germline, CDR1 SGHAT and CDR2 FQNNGV. The CDR3 runs 15 residues. V trimming: 5 bases; J trimming: 7 bases; junction bases outside the gene matches: 8. The CDR3 coding sequence is TGTGCCAGCAGCCGAAGACTAGCGGGAGGTGAAGAGCAGTACTTC. Amino acid sequence: CASSRRLAGGEEQYF.

The table lists this clone with a count of one. V gene TRBV3-1 (or the pseudogene TRBV3-2) combines with J gene TRBJ2-7, with 15 bases fitting TRBD2. Unmatched junction bases numbered 9, after V lost 4 bases and J lost 5 bases. Germline values: CDR1 LGHDT, CDR2 YNNKEL (reference sequence). The CDR3 contains 17 residues. The CDR3: CASSPFGLAGGPNEQYF. For the CDR3, the DNA is TGTGCCAGCAGCCCCTTTGGACTAGCGGGAGGGCCCAACGAGCAGTACTTC.

The chain carries TRBV7-3 and TRBJ1-1; D unresolved. V lost 8 bases, J lost 4 bases, and 17 bases lay in between. The CDR3 has 14 amino acids. Per germline, CDR1 SGHTA and CDR2 FQGTGA. CDR3 loop: CASRGGPESTEAFF. CDR3 nucleotide sequence: TGTGCCAGCCGTGGAGGACCCGAGAGCACTGAAGCTTTCTTT.

This clone is a singleton in its sample. The genes are TRBV10-2 and TRBJ2-7, with 10 bases matching TRBD2. V trimming: 6 bases; J trimming: 4 bases; junction bases outside the gene matches: 6. The CDR3 sequence is 14 residues long. Germline V gene sequence: CDR1 WSHSY, CDR2 SAAADI. CDR3 nucleotides: TGCGCCAGCAGGAGGGCTAGCGGGAGTTACGAGCAGTACTTC. Amino acid sequence: CASRRASGSYEQYF.

The CDR3 nucleotides are TGTGCCAGCAGCCAAGGGAGCCAGGGGACCGGAGAGCAGTACTTC. Protein product: CASSQGSQGTGEQYF. The V call is TRBV3-1 (or the pseudogene TRBV3-2), the J call TRBJ2-7; D perhaps matches TRBD1 (6 bases). V lost 1 base, J lost 7 bases, and 17 bases lay in between. Looked up from germline, CDR1 is LGHDT and CDR2 is YNNKEL (reference sequence). There are 15 residues in the CDR3.

V usage is TRBV7-9 and J usage is TRBJ2-1; the D gene is possibly TRBD1 (6 bases). CDR1 is SEHNR, CDR2 FQNEAQ, per germline (reference sequence). V lost 6 bases to trimming and J lost 1 base, with 10 bases between them. The CDR3 covers 14 residues. The CDR3 sequence is CASSSGTSYNEQFF. CDR3 bases: TGTGCCAGCAGTTCCGGGACATCCTACAATGAGCAGTTCTTC.

The V and J genes are TRBV30 and TRBJ1-1, with 7 bases that match TRBD1. Per the germline V gene, CDR1 is GTSNPN and CDR2 is SVGIG (reference sequence). V lost 3 bases, J lost 4 bases, and 8 bases stayed unmatched. The CDR3 runs to 14 residues. CDR3: CAWSAGQVGTEAFF. Here the CDR3 DNA reads TGTGCCTGGAGCGCCGGACAGGTGGGCACTGAAGCTTTCTTT.

The chain combines TRBV13 with TRBJ1-1; 10 bases are shared with TRBD1. The CDR3 runs 14 residues. The trim removed 8 bases at V and 3 bases at J, leaving 6 bases unmatched. The germline V gene has CDR1 PRHDT and CDR2 FYEKMQ (reference sequence). CDR3 residues: CASLGGQGDTEAFF. The CDR3 DNA follows: TGTGCCAGCTTGGGAGGACAGGGGGACACTGAAGCTTTCTTT.

The chain joins TRBV11-2 to TRBJ1-6, with D possibly matching TRBD1 (6 bases). This CDR3 has 17 amino acids. From germline, CDR1 is SGHAT and CDR2 FQNNGV. V was clipped by 1 base and J by 9 bases, with 19 bases between them. CDR3: CASSLGWGGSGGSPLHF. CDR3 nucleotide sequence: TGTGCCAGCAGCTTAGGATGGGGGGGCTCTGGCGGTTCACCCCTCCACTTT.

This chain joins TRBV9 and TRBJ1-4, with 8 bases matching TRBD1. V trimming: 4 bases; J trimming: 7 bases; junction bases outside the gene matches: 9. This CDR3 comprises 15 residues. The germline V gene encodes CDR1 SGDLS and CDR2 YYNGEE. The CDR3 here is CASSSYRGAGEKLFF. The CDR3 coding sequence is TGTGCCAGCAGCTCCTACAGGGGGGCTGGTGAAAAACTGTTTTTT.